The next 8 T cell receptor beta chains were all read from a single sample in a study of human T cells and chemical hapten exposure (dated by TCRdb to the early 2020s). The library came from RACE. Sequencer: NextSeq 500. TCRdb reprocessed the public reads (quality trimming at Q25 with fastp, clone calling with MiXCR) and kept in-frame beta chains. Every entry covers one CDR3 protein and lists the most common genes and DNA from its rows. The sample table shows roughly 38,000 distinct CDR3 sequences, and 9% to 15% are seen once. The ten largest account for more than 1.5% of the sample. In light of the paper, this sample's time point label describes: pre-sensitization, week 0. The sample's treatment or condition label is to be understood as: therapeutic diphenylcyclopropenone sensitization with weekly scalp DPC. Total RNA was extracted from unfractionated whole blood that had been collected in Tempus Blood RNA tubes.

Source: whole blood, taken in connection with sensitization to the hapten diphenylcyclopropenone (DPC). These receptors were taken from a woman between 35 and 50 years old with alopecia areata. Some clones in this sample may be carry-over from other donors' samples.

This clonotype was counted many times. The chain couples TRBV20-1 to TRBJ2-5; 8 bases fit TRBD2. CDR3 length equals 14 residues. CDR1 is DFQATT and CDR2 is SNEGSKA in the germline V gene (reference sequence). V shed 5 bases and J 4 bases; nucleotides not matched to a gene: 9. CDR3 sequence reads: CSAPTSGFVETQYF. The CDR3 DNA is TGCAGTGCTCCCACTAGCGGTTTTGTAGAGACCCAGTACTTC.

This clonotype has a handful of counts. The CDR3 DNA reads TGCACCACACGGGCGGGGGGCAATGAGCAGTTCTTC. Its protein product is CTTRAGGNEQFF. V gene TRBV29-1 combines with J gene TRBJ2-1, with TRBD2 identical over 8 bases. The CDR3 covers 12 residues. Germline V gives CDR1 SQVTM, CDR2 ANQGSEA.

This clonotype was recorded many times. The chain's CDR3 is CARGGNYEQYF. For the CDR3, the DNA is TGTGCCAGGGGGGGAAACTACGAGCAGTACTTC. V is TRBV2 and J is TRBJ2-7, with a weak D call TRBD2 (6 bases). The CDR3 is 11 amino acids. V gave up 9 bases and J gave up 3 bases, with 9 bases separating them. Per germline, CDR1 SNHLY and CDR2 FYNNEI.

This clonotype was observed a few times. The chain uses TRBV9 and TRBJ2-5; 9 bases match TRBD2. The CDR3 spans 14 residues. In germline, CDR1 is SGDLS, CDR2 YYNGEE. V dropped 4 bases and J dropped 5; count of bases not matched to a gene: 6. In nucleotides, the CDR3 is TGTGCCAGCAGCCGTCTAGCGGGGAGGGAGACCCAGTACTTC. It encodes CASSRLAGRETQYF.

Only one count was recorded for this clonotype. J is TRBJ1-1 and V is TRBV29-1; D is perhaps TRBD1 (6 bases). Looked up from germline, CDR1 is SQVTM and CDR2 is ANQGSEA. The length of the CDR3 is 13 residues. The germline V and J ends were trimmed by 6 bases and 4 bases, with 15 bases remaining between them. The CDR3 spells CSVRQTGTTEAFF. The CDR3 nucleotides are TGCAGCGTCCGTCAGACAGGAACCACTGAAGCTTTCTTT.

This clonotype was observed at least ten times. This sequence joins TRBV2 and TRBJ2-3; 8 bases map to TRBD1. Trimming at V came to 4 bases and at J to 4 bases, leaving 13 bases not matched to a gene. There are 17 residues in the CDR3. Germline loops: CDR1 SNHLY, CDR2 FYNNEI. As DNA, the CDR3 is TGTGCCAGCAGTGGACCTACGGGCAGGGGGCTATCAGATACGCAGTATTTT. Translation gives CASSGPTGRGLSDTQYF. Based on the CDR3 plus reference TRBV2 and TRBJ2-3, the full variable domain is EPEVTQTPSHQVTQMGQEVILRCVPISNHLYFYWYRQILGQKVEFLVSFYNNEISEKSEIFDDQFSVERPDGSNFTLKIRSTKLEDSAMYFCASSGPTGRGLSDTQYFGPGTRLTVL.

Many counts were recorded for this clonotype. This rearrangement joins TRBV5-5 to TRBJ1-2; a possible D gene is TRBD1 (5 bases). The CDR3 runs to 15 residues. The germline V and J ends were trimmed by 0 bases and 5 bases, with 14 bases remaining between them. Germline V gene data show CDR1 as SGHKS and CDR2 as YYEKEE (reference sequence). This chain's CDR3 is CASSLGLGAGYGYTF. Here the CDR3 DNA reads TGTGCCAGCAGCTTGGGGCTAGGGGCGGGATATGGCTACACCTTC.

At least ten counts were recorded for this clonotype. This chain connects TRBV7-8 to TRBJ2-6; maybe TRBD1 (5 bases). The CDR3 length is 15 residues. Germline V gene sequence: CDR1 SGHVS, CDR2 FQNEAQ. Trimming took off 3 bases at V and 2 bases at J, with 8 bases between the two ends. CDR3 in DNA: TGTGCCAGCAGCTTCCCAGGGACTGGGGCCAACGTCCTGACTTTC. The encoded protein is CASSFPGTGANVLTF.